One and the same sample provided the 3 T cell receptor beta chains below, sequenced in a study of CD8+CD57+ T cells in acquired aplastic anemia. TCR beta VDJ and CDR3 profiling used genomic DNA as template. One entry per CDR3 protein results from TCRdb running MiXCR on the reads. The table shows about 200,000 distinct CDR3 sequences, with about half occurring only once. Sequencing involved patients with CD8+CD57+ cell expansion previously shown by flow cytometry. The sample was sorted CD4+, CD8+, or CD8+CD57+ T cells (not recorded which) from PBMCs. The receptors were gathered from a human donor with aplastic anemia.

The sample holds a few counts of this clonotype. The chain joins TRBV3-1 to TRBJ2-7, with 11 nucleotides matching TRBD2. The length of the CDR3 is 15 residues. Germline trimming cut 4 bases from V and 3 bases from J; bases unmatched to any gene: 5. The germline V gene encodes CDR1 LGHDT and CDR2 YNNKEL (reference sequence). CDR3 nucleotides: TGTGCCAGCAGCCGGACCACTAGCGGGGGCTACGAGCAGTACTTC. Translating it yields CASSRTTSGGYEQYF.

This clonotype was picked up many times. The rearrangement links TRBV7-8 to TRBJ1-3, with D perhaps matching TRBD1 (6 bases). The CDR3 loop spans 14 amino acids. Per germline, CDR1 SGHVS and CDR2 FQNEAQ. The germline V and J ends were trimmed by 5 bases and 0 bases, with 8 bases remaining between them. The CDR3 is CASSPQGSGNTIYF. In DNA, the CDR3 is TGTGCCAGCAGCCCACAGGGCTCTGGAAACACCATATATTTT.

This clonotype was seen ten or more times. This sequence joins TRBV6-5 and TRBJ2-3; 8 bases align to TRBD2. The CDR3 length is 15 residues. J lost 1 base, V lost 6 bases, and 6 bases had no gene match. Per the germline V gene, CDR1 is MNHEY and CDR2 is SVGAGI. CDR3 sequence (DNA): TGTGCCAGCAGCGACGGACTAGCAGGCACAGATACGCAGTATTTT. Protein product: CASSDGLAGTDTQYF.